This T cell receptor beta chain came from a study of blood T cell repertoires in COVID-19 (dated by TCRdb to 2020 to 2022). With regard to the full study: Samples from collaborators originated in the United States, Italy and Spain and spanned both the acute and convalescent phases of COVID-19. The material from the prospective study consisted of cDNA or gDNA derived from T cells, B-cell-depleted T cells, or PBMCs. Subjects who had been exposed to COVID-19, were actively infected with it, or had recovered from it provided the deeply sampled blood TCRbeta repertoires that made up the dataset. The samples were drawn from two sources: the first 160 participants of the ongoing ImmuneRACE study, and fewer than 1,500 subjects contributed by 6 global collaborators. Sample metadata almost always included a de-identified subject ID, COVID-19 status, age in years and sex. HLA class I and class II types, where available, came from metadata supplied by the sample provider rather than from assay-based typing. The repertoires were made available in a free public database intended to serve as a resource for research on the immune response to SARS-CoV-2. What the work shows at the level of the full study, not this receptor alone: How much clinical and demographic metadata was included differed by source and by participant, and the metadata was provided uncurated.

Another Seattle source contributed samples from volunteer blood donors who had recovered from COVID-19. The collaborating institutions used their own protocols to collect whole blood in K2EDTA tubes. Collaborator samples were shipped for TCRbeta analysis as frozen whole blood, isolated PBMCs, or DNA extracted from either sample type. TCRbeta CDR3 regions were amplified from genomic DNA using the immunoSEQ Assay, a bias-controlled multiplex PCR. The published analysis was carried out like this. Nucleated cell counts per sample were estimated from amplification of reference gene primers within the assay. To quantify the absolute abundance of each unique TCRbeta CDR3 rearrangement, sequence reads were collapsed and filtered. For each sample, productive Simpson clonality was calculated as the square root of Simpson's diversity index over productive rearrangements. TCRdb retrieved this table from immuneACCESS and kept in-frame rearrangements only. Not all clones are present; in checked studies, unresolved V genes account for under half, and no reason is known for the remainder. Clonal size and the V and J genes are those of that table, whereas D and trimming came from the DNA. The sample table lists roughly 280,000 clones, 70% to 90% of them with a count of one. The leading ten clones occupy around 4.5% of the sample.

About this clone itself: The antigen it recognizes is unknown. Base qualities are not at hand, and no much larger clone is one base apart.

The specimen sequenced was peripheral blood. This clonotype was sampled from a man in his 60s who had recovered from COVID-19.

The CDR3 loop reads CASSEDPDNEQFF. The sequence in DNA is TGTGCCAGCAGTGAAGACCCGGACAATGAGCAGTTCTTC. The chain links TRBV6-1 with TRBJ2-1, with the D gene not confidently named. The CDR3 spans 13 residues, from the cysteine through the phenylalanine. Of all the DNA, just the CDR3 is kept, 39 bases in frame from base 1. The germline V gene specifies MNHNS as CDR1 and SASEGT as CDR2. V is pared back by 1 base and J by 5 bases, with 6 bases lying between the germline termini.